The next 15 T cell receptor beta chains were all read from a single sample in a study of OX40 agonist ivuxolimab in advanced cancers. The method was immunoSEQ multiplex PCR; TCRdb's version includes in-frame clones alone and lacks a portion of them. The table records about 74,000 clones, 86% of them present only once. Sample: CD4+ or CD8+ T cells sorted from blood, taken in a trial of the OX40 agonist ivuxolimab. The receptors stem from an adult with an advanced solid tumor such as melanoma, head and neck, liver or kidney cancer.

The gene calls are TRBV10-3 and TRBJ1-5; no clear D gene. CDR1 and CDR2 (germline): ENHRY, SYGVKD. Trimming took off 4 bases at V and 4 bases at J, with 8 bases between the two ends. The CDR3 is made up of 13 amino acids. This CDR3 reads CAISGKGNQPQHF. CDR3 sequence (DNA): TGTGCCATCAGTGGGAAGGGTAATCAGCCCCAGCATTTT.

The chain couples TRBV2 to TRBJ2-3; 9 bases align to TRBD2. Germline V gives CDR1 SNHLY, CDR2 FYNNEI. The CDR3 is 18 amino acids. Trimming cost V 6 bases and J 1 base; bases outside gene matches: 14. The DNA of the CDR3 is TGTGCCAGCAGCGCCCCCGTGGCGGGGGGGAGGCGCACAGATACGCAGTATTTT. Protein sequence: CASSAPVAGGRRTDTQYF.

The genes are TRBV5-1 and TRBJ2-7, with D perhaps matching TRBD1 (6 bases). The germline V gene encodes CDR1 SGHRS and CDR2 YFSETQ. With 1 base removed from V and 6 bases from J, the gap between germline ends came to 11 bases. The CDR3 extends over 13 amino acids. The CDR3 protein is CASSLQGTGEQYF. CDR3 nucleotide sequence: TGCGCCAGCAGCTTGCAGGGGACGGGCGAGCAGTACTTC.

This clone was counted only a few times. The gene calls are TRBV7-9 and TRBJ1-1; 9 bases align to TRBD1. This CDR3 comprises 12 residues. The V gene end was trimmed by 6 bases and the J gene end by 9 bases; junction bases not matched to a gene: 5. The germline V gene has CDR1 SEHNR and CDR2 FQNEAQ (reference sequence). The CDR3 region is CASRPNRGQAFF. DNA for the CDR3: TGTGCCAGCAGACCTAACAGGGGGCAAGCTTTCTTT.

In DNA, the CDR3 is TGTGCCAGCAGTGACACAGAGGGACTAGCGGGAGTTCCTGAGCAGTTCTTC. Its translation is CASSDTEGLAGVPEQFF. The chain links TRBV6-4 to TRBJ2-1; 14 bases line up with TRBD2. The germline V gene has CDR1 MRHNA and CDR2 SNTAGT. This CDR3 is 17 amino acids long. With 2 bases clipped from V and 9 bases from J, the junction kept 9 bases outside the gene matches.

The genes are TRBV6-5 and TRBJ1-5; tentative D call: TRBD1 (5 bases). The V end lost 4 bases, the J end lost 4 bases, and 14 bases lay between the germline ends. Per germline, CDR1 MNHEY and CDR2 SVGAGI. The CDR3 runs to 15 residues. DNA for the CDR3: TGTGCCAGCAGTTTAGATAGGGCAGGGAATCAGCCCCAGCATTTT. Translation: CASSLDRAGNQPQHF.

The V and J genes are TRBV5-1 and TRBJ2-2; TRBD2 aligns across 14 bases. Germline V gene sequence: CDR1 SGHRS, CDR2 YFSETQ. This CDR3 is 17 amino acids long. The V and J ends lost 4 bases and 5 bases, in that order; junction bases with no gene match: 7. CDR3 in amino acids: CASSAGLAGGLTGELFF. In DNA, the CDR3 is TGCGCCAGCAGCGCAGGACTAGCGGGGGGCCTAACCGGGGAGCTGTTTTTT.

CDR3 loop: CASSPPGRGREGEQFF. In DNA, the CDR3 is TGTGCCAGCAGCCCCCCCGGGCGCGGGAGGGAGGGTGAGCAGTTCTTC. The chain couples TRBV9 to TRBJ2-1; the match to TRBD2 covers 9 bases. CDR1 and CDR2 (germline): SGDLS, YYNGEE. Trimming took 4 bases from V and 9 from J; bases not matched to a gene: 14. The CDR3 covers 16 residues.

The rearrangement links TRBV18 to TRBJ1-4; 7 bases align to TRBD1. Per germline, CDR1 KGHSH and CDR2 LQKENI. The CDR3 spans 14 residues. V shed 8 bases and J 0 bases; nucleotides not matched to a gene: 3. The CDR3 DNA follows: TGTGCCAGCACCGGACAGGCAACTAATGAAAAACTGTTTTTT. Encoded protein: CASTGQATNEKLFF.

In this sample, this clone turned up once. CDR3: CASSALAGPVAGGRREQYF. In DNA form, the CDR3 reads TGTGCCAGCAGCGCCCTTGCGGGACCCGTAGCGGGAGGGCGTCGCGAGCAGTACTTC. The chain carries TRBV9 and TRBJ2-7; TRBD2 agrees at 11 bases. The CDR3 is made up of 19 amino acids. Germline CDR1 is SGDLS and CDR2 is YYNGEE. Trimming removed 3 bases from V and 6 bases from J; junction bases left unmatched: 20.

J is TRBJ2-7 and V is TRBV10-3, with 9 bases fitting TRBD1. Germline V lookup: CDR1 ENHRY, CDR2 SYGVKD. There are 14 residues in the CDR3. Losses at the gene ends were 5 bases for V and 1 base for J; bases not matched to a gene: 3. Here the CDR3 DNA reads TGTGCCATCAGTTCCGGGACAGGGTCCTACGAGCAGTACTTC. Translated, it gives CAISSGTGSYEQYF.

The V and J genes are TRBV14 and TRBJ2-3; D gene ambiguous. Trimming cost V 3 bases and J 7 bases, with 5 bases left between them. The germline CDR1 and CDR2 sequences are SGHDN and FVKESK. The length of the CDR3 is 11 residues. The CDR3 reads CASSHVHTQYF. The CDR3, as DNA: TGTGCCAGCAGCCATGTTCATACGCAGTATTTT.

This clone showed up just once. DNA of the CDR3: TGCAGCGTTGAAAGTCAGGCGGGCACTGAAGCTTTCTTT. Translated, it gives CSVESQAGTEAFF. This chain links TRBV29-1 with TRBJ1-1; no definite D call. In germline, CDR1 is SQVTM, CDR2 ANQGSEA. The V end was cut by 2 bases, the J end by 4 bases, with 11 bases between. The CDR3 length is 13 residues.

This clone was recorded once. The gene calls are TRBV10-2 and TRBJ2-3; 10 bases are shared with TRBD2. Germline CDR1 reads WSHSY; CDR2 reads SAAADI. The junction had 15 bases not matched to a gene; V was cut back by 3 bases and J by 3 bases. This CDR3 contains 19 residues. Here the CDR3 reads CASSETGGYSGRGTDTQYF. Here the CDR3 DNA reads TGCGCCAGCAGTGAAACTGGTGGATACAGCGGGAGGGGTACAGATACGCAGTATTTT.

V gene TRBV21-1 combines with J gene TRBJ1-2; the table's D call of TRBD1 was not tested on the DNA. TRBV21-1 is a pseudogene locus. This CDR3 has 16 residues. The CDR3 is CASSKDPGTGNYGYTF. In DNA, the CDR3 is TGTGCCAGCAGCAAAGACCCCGGGACAGGGAACTATGGCTACACCTTC.